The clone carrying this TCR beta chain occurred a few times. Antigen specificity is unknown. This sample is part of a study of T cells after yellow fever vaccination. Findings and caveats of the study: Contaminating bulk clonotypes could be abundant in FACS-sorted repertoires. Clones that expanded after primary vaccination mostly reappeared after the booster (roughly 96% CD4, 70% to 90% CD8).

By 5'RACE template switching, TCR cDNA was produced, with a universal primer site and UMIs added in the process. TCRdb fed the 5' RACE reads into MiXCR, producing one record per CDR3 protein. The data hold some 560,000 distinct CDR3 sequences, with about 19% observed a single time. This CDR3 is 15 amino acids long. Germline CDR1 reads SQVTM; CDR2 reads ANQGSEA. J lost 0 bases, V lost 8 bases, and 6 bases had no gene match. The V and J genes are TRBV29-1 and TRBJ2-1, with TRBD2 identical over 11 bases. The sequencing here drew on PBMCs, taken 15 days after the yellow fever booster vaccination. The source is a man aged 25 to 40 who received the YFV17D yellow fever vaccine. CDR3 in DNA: TGCAGCTTTAGCGGGAGGGGGAGCTCCTACAATGAGCAGTTCTTC. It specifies CSFSGRGSSYNEQFF.